Listed below are T cell receptor beta chains from one sample, sequenced in a study of shared clonotypes between healthy human individuals. Sequencing was performed with immunoSEQ multiplex PCR; in TCRdb, only in-frame clones are kept and a portion is missing. This sample has about 2.4 million clones, with approximately 90% found just once. Material for sequencing was naive CD4+ T cells sorted from blood. These receptors all come from a man between 18 and 29 years old in good health. CDR3s include the opening cysteine and the closing phenylalanine or tryptophan. D genes are given only for firm matches. Clone size appears in some rows only: once, few, many, or a class for an expanded clone.

J	D	V	size	DNA	CDR3
TRBJ1-1	-	TRBV28	-	TGTGCCAGCAGTTTTGGAGGGGGACGTTATTTTGCGACTGAAGCTTTCTTT	CASSFGGGRYFATEAFF
TRBJ2-7	-	TRBV7-9	-	TGTGCCAGCAGCCCCCGACAGAGAGTACTAGGTTCCAACTCCTACGAGCAGTACTTC	CASSPRQRVLGSNSYEQYF
TRBJ2-4	-	TRBV7-9	-	TGTGCCAGCAGCATCCGGGACACCTTCGGGGCGATTTTC	CASSIRDTFGAIF
TRBJ2-1	TRBD1	TRBV18	-	TGTGCCAGCTCACCGCCCGGGACAGGGGGTTTCAATGAGCAGTTCTTC	CASSPPGTGGFNEQFF
TRBJ1-6	-	TRBV6-1	-	TGTGCCAGCCGGGACGGGAGCTCCTATAATTCACCCCTCCACTTT	CASRDGSSYNSPLHF
TRBJ2-1	TRBD1	TRBV9	once	TGTGCCAGCAGCGCTTACACAGGGGTGGGATACAATGAGCAGTTCTTC	CASSAYTGVGYNEQFF
TRBJ2-3	-	TRBV11-2	-	TGTGCCAGCAGCTACCCCCAATCAGATACGCAGTATTTT	CASSYPQSDTQYF
TRBJ2-4	TRBD2	TRBV18	once	TGTGCCAGCTCACCACCTTTAGCGGGAGGCCCGCTAGCCAAAAACATTCAGTACTTC	CASSPPLAGGPLAKNIQYF
TRBJ2-1	TRBD1	TRBV7-2	-	TGTGCCAGCAGCTCAGGACAGGGTATTTACAATGAGCAGTTCTTC	CASSSGQGIYNEQFF
TRBJ1-2	TRBD1	TRBV27	-	TGTGCCAGCAGTAAGGGACAGGGACTAGCCGCCGTCTATGGCTACACCTTC	CASSKGQGLAAVYGYTF
TRBJ1-1	-	TRBV28	-	TGTGCCAGCACACCCCCCAAATTTGTAAAAGCTTTCTTT	CASTPPKFVKAFF
TRBJ2-1	-	TRBV5-6	-	TGTGCCAGCATCCCGGGGACCTTGGGACGGGCCAATGAGCAGTTCTTC	CASIPGTLGRANEQFF
TRBJ2-5	-	TRBV28	-	TGTGCCAGCAGTCCAATCCGGACATCCTCCGGGGAGACCCAGTACTTC	CASSPIRTSSGETQYF
TRBJ1-1	TRBD1	TRBV11-1	-	TGTGCCAGCAGCAACAGGGGGCGAGTCACTGAAGCTTTCTTT	CASSNRGRVTEAFF
TRBJ1-6	-	TRBV2	few	TGTGCCAGCTCTCCTGGCTTGGCCTTAACCCTCCACTTT	CASSPGLALTLHF
TRBJ1-4	TRBD1	TRBV4-1	-	TGCGCCAGCAGCCAGGACAGGGGGGCTAATGAAAAACTGTTTTTT	CASSQDRGANEKLFF
TRBJ2-5	-	TRBV28	-	TGTGCCAGCAGTCTAGGGACCCAAGAGACCCAGTACTTC	CASSLGTQETQYF
TRBJ2-2	-	TRBV4-2	few	TGTGCCAGCAGCCAAGTCACCGGGGAGCTGTTTTTT	CASSQVTGELFF
TRBJ2-3	TRBD2	TRBV5-4	once	TGTGCCAGCAGCTTGGGACTAGCGGTCACAGATACGCAGTATTTT	CASSLGLAVTDTQYF
TRBJ2-2	-	TRBV18	-	TGTGCCAGCTCACCGGAAAGGTCCAACACCGGGGAGCTGTTTTTT	CASSPERSNTGELFF
TRBJ2-1	TRBD2	TRBV7-3	-	TGTGCCAGCAGCTTAGGACTAGCGGGGGACAATGAGCAGTTCTTC	CASSLGLAGDNEQFF
TRBJ2-3	-	TRBV7-2	-	TGTGCCAGCAGCTCCCGCGGGACAGATACGCAGTATTTT	CASSSRGTDTQYF
TRBJ2-3	TRBD2	TRBV6-1	-	TGTGCCAGCTTAGCGGGGAGCACAGATACGCAGTATTTT	CASLAGSTDTQYF
TRBJ1-2	-	TRBV27	-	TGTGCCAGCACTCCTGGAGGGACTTATGGCTACACCTTC	CASTPGGTYGYTF
TRBJ1-2	-	TRBV4-1	-	TGCGCCAGCAGCCAAGATGGATACAGGGAGGGTGGCTACACCTTC	CASSQDGYREGGYTF
TRBJ2-5	-	TRBV30	-	TGTGCCTGGAGAGCAGGGCTTCGCCAAGAGACCCAGTACTTC	CAWRAGLRQETQYF
TRBJ2-2	TRBD2	TRBV5-1	-	TGCGCCAGTTTGGGACTAGCGGGAGGATCCGGGGAGCTGTTTTTT	CASLGLAGGSGELFF
TRBJ1-1	-	TRBV14	-	TGTGCCAGCAGCCAAGCGGGGACGCGCGGTGCTTTCTTT	CASSQAGTRGAFF
TRBJ2-7	TRBD1	TRBV10-3	-	TGTGCCATCAGTGATTCCACTGGGGACAGGGCCTCCTACGAGCAGTACTTC	CAISDSTGDRASYEQYF
TRBJ1-1	-	TRBV4-3	-	TGCGCCAGCAGCCAAGAGGCCCTGAACACTGAAGCTTTCTTT	CASSQEALNTEAFF
TRBJ2-4	-	TRBV5-8	once	TGTGCCAGCAGCTTGGGACTGGACTCACTAGCCAAAAACATTCAGTACTTC	CASSLGLDSLAKNIQYF
TRBJ1-4	-	TRBV10-3	-	TGTGCCATCAGTCCGATGGGGGACGAAAAACTGTTTTTT	CAISPMGDEKLFF
TRBJ2-7	-	TRBV7-9	-	TGTGCCAGCAGCTTGCCGGACAGTAACGAGCAGTACTTC	CASSLPDSNEQYF
TRBJ1-1	-	TRBV5-4	-	TGTGCCAGCAGCTTGGGGCGCGGACAGTGGGCTGAAGCTTTCTTT	CASSLGRGQWAEAFF
TRBJ2-3	TRBD2	TRBV19	-	TGTGCCAGTAGTATTAGCGGGGGGGAGACAGATACGCAGTATTTT	CASSISGGETDTQYF
TRBJ2-3	-	TRBV6-1	-	TGTGCCAGCAGTGAAGCGGGCAGTCCTTGGGGCACAGATACGCAGTATTTT	CASSEAGSPWGTDTQYF
TRBJ1-1	-	TRBV2	few	TGTGCCAGCAGTGACCCCACAGAGGAAGCTTTCTTT	CASSDPTEEAFF
TRBJ1-1	-	TRBV30	-	TGTGCCTGGAGTGCCCGACGAGAAACTGAAGCTTTCTTT	CAWSARRETEAFF
TRBJ2-7	TRBD1	TRBV7-2	-	TGTGCCAGCAGCGGCCAAGACAGGGGCAAGTCCTACGAGCAGTACTTC	CASSGQDRGKSYEQYF
TRBJ2-7	TRBD2	TRBV4-2	-	TGTGCCAGCAGCCAAGATTTTTTGAGCGGGGGCCTCTCCTACGAGCAGTACTTC	CASSQDFLSGGLSYEQYF
TRBJ2-7	-	TRBV6-5	-	TGTGCCAGCAGGTCCCCAGGGACCTCCTACGAGCAGTACTTC	CASRSPGTSYEQYF